This entry concerns a single TCR beta chain. J lost 1 base, V lost 4 bases, and 8 bases had no gene match. CDR1 and CDR2 from the germline V gene are SGHNT and YYREEE (reference sequence). The CDR3 extends over 17 amino acids. Profiling relied on immunoSEQ multiplex PCR, and the TCRdb table lists in-frame clones only, not all of them. This sample has about 41,000 clones, with just under 85% found just once. The sample belongs to a study of OX40 agonist ivuxolimab in advanced cancers. Study-wide background: Patients received intravenous ivuxolimab every 2 weeks at 0.01 to 10 mg/kg. Partial response was recorded in three patients: one hepatocellular carcinoma and two cutaneous melanoma cases.

This receptor was identified in an adult with an advanced solid tumor such as melanoma, head and neck, liver or kidney cancer. Sequenced material: CD4+ or CD8+ T cells sorted from blood, taken in a trial of the OX40 agonist ivuxolimab. The rearrangement joins TRBV5-4 to TRBJ2-6, with 7 bases fitting TRBD1. CDR3 in amino acids: CASSQGGLMSGANVLTF. The CDR3 region has the DNA TGTGCCAGCAGCCAAGGGGGCTTGATGTCTGGGGCCAACGTCCTGACTTTC.